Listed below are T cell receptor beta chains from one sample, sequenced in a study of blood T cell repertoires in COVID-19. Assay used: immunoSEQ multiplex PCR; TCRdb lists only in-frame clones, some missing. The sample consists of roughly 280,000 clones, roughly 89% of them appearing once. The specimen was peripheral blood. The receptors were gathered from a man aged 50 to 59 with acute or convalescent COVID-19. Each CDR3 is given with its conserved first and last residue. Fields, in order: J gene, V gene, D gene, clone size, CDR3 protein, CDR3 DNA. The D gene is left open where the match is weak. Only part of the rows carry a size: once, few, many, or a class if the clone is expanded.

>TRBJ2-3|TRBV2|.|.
CASSEGEFTDTQYF
TGTGCCAGCAGTGAAGGAGAATTCACAGATACGCAGTATTTT
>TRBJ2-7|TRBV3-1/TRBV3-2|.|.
CASSQAGQGSGAYEQYF
TGTGCCAGCAGCCAAGCCGGTCAGGGCTCGGGGGCCTACGAGCAGTACTTC
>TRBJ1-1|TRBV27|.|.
CASTPVGGGNTEAFF
TGTGCCAGCACCCCCGTGGGAGGGGGAAACACTGAAGCTTTCTTT
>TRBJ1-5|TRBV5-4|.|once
CASSFLGNQPQHF
TGTGCCAGCAGCTTTTTAGGCAATCAGCCCCAGCATTTT
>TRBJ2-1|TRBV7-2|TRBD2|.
CASSLIGTRGLEANEQFF
TGTGCCAGCAGCTTAATCGGAACGAGGGGACTAGAGGCCAATGAGCAGTTCTTC
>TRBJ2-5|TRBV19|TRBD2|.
CASSLDSGNKGTQYF
TGTGCCAGTAGTCTGGATAGCGGGAACAAAGGGACCCAGTACTTC
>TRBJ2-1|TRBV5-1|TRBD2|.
CASSLALSGGINNEQFF
TGCGCCAGCAGCTTGGCCTTGAGCGGGGGGATTAACAATGAGCAGTTCTTC
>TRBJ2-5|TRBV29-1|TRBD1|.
CSVMGQRRGETQYF
TGCAGCGTTATGGGACAGAGAAGAGGAGAGACCCAGTACTTC
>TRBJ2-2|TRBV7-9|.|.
CASSFSGAGELFF
TGTGCCAGCAGCTTTTCAGGGGCCGGGGAGCTGTTTTTT
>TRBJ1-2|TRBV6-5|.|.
CASSWSLGYTF
TGTGCCAGCAGTTGGAGTCTAGGCTACACCTTC
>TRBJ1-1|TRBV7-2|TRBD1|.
CASSSTGAFDTEAFF
TGTGCCAGCAGCTCCACAGGGGCGTTCGACACTGAAGCTTTCTTT
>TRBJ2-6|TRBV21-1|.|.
CASSKESGTGPFSGANVLTF
TGTGCCAGCAGCAAAGAATCCGGGACAGGGCCCTTCTCTGGGGCCAACGTCCTGACTTTC
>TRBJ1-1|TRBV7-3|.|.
CASSLSPPPVGPFF
TGTGCCAGCAGCTTAAGTCCCCCCCCCGTTGGGCCTTTCTTT
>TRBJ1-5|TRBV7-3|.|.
CASSERRNQPQHF
TGTGCCAGCAGCGAACGGAGAAATCAGCCCCAGCATTTT
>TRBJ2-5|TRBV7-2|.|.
CASSLAKLSQETQYF
TGTGCCAGCAGCTTAGCGAAGCTGTCCCAAGAGACCCAGTACTTC
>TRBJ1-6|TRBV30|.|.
CAWSGPHYNSPLHF
TGTGCCTGGAGTGGGCCCCATTATAATTCACCCCTCCACTTT
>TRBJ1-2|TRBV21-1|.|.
CASSNKRQCYGYTF
TGTGCCAGCAGCAATAAAAGACAGTGCTATGGCTACACCTTC
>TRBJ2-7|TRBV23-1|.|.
CASTPYTSSYEQYF
TGCGCCAGCACCCCTTACACTAGCTCCTACGAGCAGTACTTC
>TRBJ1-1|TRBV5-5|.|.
CASSLLSGTSQKAFF
TGTGCCAGCAGCTTGTTGTCCGGGACAAGTCAAAAAGCTTTCTTT
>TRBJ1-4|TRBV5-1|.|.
CASSVMGEEEKLFF
TGCGCCAGCAGCGTGATGGGAGAGGAAGAAAAACTGTTTTTT
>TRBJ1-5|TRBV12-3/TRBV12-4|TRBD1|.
CASQGDRQPQHF
TGTGCCAGCCAGGGGGATAGGCAGCCCCAGCATTTT
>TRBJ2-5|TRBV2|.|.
CASSREETQYF
TGTGCCAGCTCCCGAGAAGAGACCCAGTACTTC
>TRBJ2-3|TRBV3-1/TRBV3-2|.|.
CASTRRGGTDTQYF
TGTGCCAGCACCCGTCGGGGAGGTACAGATACGCAGTATTTT
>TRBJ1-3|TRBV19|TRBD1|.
CASSTAGTVGPPGNTIYF
TGTGCCAGTAGTACCGCCGGGACAGTGGGACCACCTGGAAACACCATATATTTT
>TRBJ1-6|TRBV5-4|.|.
CASSLGASSYNSPLHF
TGTGCCAGCAGCCTAGGGGCTAGCTCCTATAATTCACCCCTCCACTTT
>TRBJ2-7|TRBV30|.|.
CAWSVNRFYEQYF
TGTGCCTGGAGTGTCAATCGGTTCTACGAGCAGTACTTC